This T cell receptor (beta chain) was retrieved from a study of cytomegalovirus exposure and HLA in healthy donors. Among the donors, all were healthy bone marrow donors. Vbeta (60) and Jbeta (13) primers were used in the PCR. Generated by immunoSEQ multiplex PCR, the TCRdb table keeps only in-frame clones and is missing some. This sample's table reports 200,000 or so clones. V lost 6 bases and J lost 8; bases outside the gene matches: 15. Germline assignment: CDR1 MNHEY and CDR2 SVGAGI. This CDR3 is 15 amino acids long. V and J are TRBV6-5 and TRBJ1-1; 7 nucleotides agree with TRBD1. This receptor was identified in a boy aged 5-17 years in good health and CMV-seronegative. Input material: PBMCs. The CDR3 region is CASRPGDSGTREAFF. For the CDR3, the DNA is TGTGCCAGCAGGCCCGGGGACAGCGGAACAAGGGAAGCTTTCTTT.